Listed below are T cell receptor beta chains from one sample, sequenced in a study of Tregs in tolerant kidney transplant recipients. Data came from immunoSEQ multiplex PCR; TCRdb stores just in-frame clones and leaves some out. Of 55,000 to 80,000 clones in the sample, more than 95% were seen once. This specimen consisted of Tregs from blood, obtained before the transplant. All receptors derive from a human donor who received a combined kidney and bone marrow transplant. The CDR3 runs from the conserved cysteine through the conserved F or W. A D gene is named only where the DNA matches it firmly. Part of the rows lack a size; the others show once, few, many or a class for expanded clones.

v_call	clone_size	d_call	j_call	cdr3_aa	cdr3_nt
TRBV6-6	.	.	TRBJ2-7	CASSYSIWHRDEQYF	TGTGCCAGCAGTTACTCGATCTGGCATCGGGACGAGCAGTACTTC
TRBV29-1	few	.	TRBJ1-1	CSVVGNTEAFF	TGCAGCGTTGTCGGTAACACTGAAGCTTTCTTT
TRBV19	.	.	TRBJ2-1	CASSIWSGVIHNEQFF	TGTGCCAGTAGTATATGGTCAGGGGTGATCCACAATGAGCAGTTCTTC
TRBV9	.	TRBD2	TRBJ2-3	CASSVRGATDTQYF	TGTGCCAGCAGCGTGCGGGGGGCCACAGATACGCAGTATTTT
TRBV7-2	.	TRBD2	TRBJ2-1	CASSLQSTSRSYNEQFF	TGTGCCAGCAGCTTACAGTCGACTAGCAGATCCTACAATGAGCAGTTCTTC
TRBV9	.	TRBD1	TRBJ1-1	CASSETGRWDTEAFF	TGTGCCAGCAGCGAGACAGGGAGATGGGACACTGAAGCTTTCTTT
TRBV2	.	.	TRBJ2-7	CASSVTYEQYF	TGTGCCAGCAGTGTTACCTACGAGCAGTACTTC
TRBV13	.	.	TRBJ2-5	CASSLDTEQETQYF	TGTGCCAGCAGCTTAGACACAGAGCAAGAGACCCAGTACTTC
TRBV4-1	.	.	TRBJ1-2	CASSQPLRTRSRAYGYTF	TGCGCCAGCAGCCAACCGCTTCGGACACGATCGCGAGCCTATGGCTACACCTTC
TRBV6-1	.	.	TRBJ1-6	CASTRAERRSPLHF	TGTGCCAGCACCAGGGCAGAACGTAGATCACCCCTCCACTTT
TRBV27	.	.	TRBJ1-6	CASSLGTNGDSPLHF	TGTGCCAGCAGTTTAGGGACAAACGGTGATTCACCCCTCCACTTT
TRBV5-1	.	TRBD1	TRBJ2-3	CASSPGQGLPTDTQYF	TGCGCCAGCAGCCCCGGACAGGGCTTGCCCACAGATACGCAGTATTTT
TRBV5-1	.	.	TRBJ2-1	CASSLASSNEQFF	TGCGCCAGCAGCTTGGCGTCTTCTAATGAGCAGTTCTTC
TRBV29-1	.	TRBD1	TRBJ2-7	CSVRNRDRGYEQYF	TGCAGCGTACGAAACCGGGACAGGGGCTACGAGCAGTACTTC
TRBV7-2	once	TRBD2	TRBJ2-3	CASSLASGPFSTDTQYF	TGTGCCAGCAGCTTAGCTAGCGGGCCATTTAGCACAGATACGCAGTATTTT
TRBV19	.	.	TRBJ2-2	CASSRRTAPTGELFF	TGTGCCAGTAGTCGACGGACAGCTCCCACCGGGGAGCTGTTTTTT
TRBV10-3	.	.	TRBJ1-5	CAIRGGLDQPQHF	TGTGCCATCAGGGGAGGATTGGATCAGCCCCAGCATTTT
TRBV19	once	.	TRBJ1-3	CASRSTGNTIYF	TGTGCCAGTCGGTCTACCGGAAACACCATATATTTT
TRBV7-3	.	TRBD1	TRBJ2-2	CASSSGGAVGELFF	TGTGCCAGCAGCTCAGGGGGCGCAGTCGGGGAGCTGTTTTTT
TRBV7-6	.	TRBD1	TRBJ1-2	CASSLGQGTLYGYTF	TGTGCCAGCAGCCTAGGACAGGGAACCCTTTATGGCTACACCTTC
TRBV7-8	.	TRBD1	TRBJ2-1	CASSLARRGQVSNEQFF	TGTGCCAGCAGCTTAGCGAGGCGGGGACAGGTGTCTAATGAGCAGTTCTTC
TRBV19	.	TRBD2	TRBJ2-7	CASSTQGTSGAYEQYF	TGTGCCAGTAGTACCCAAGGGACTAGCGGAGCCTACGAGCAGTACTTC
TRBV7-3	.	TRBD2	TRBJ2-1	CASSTSGMGNEQFF	TGTGCCAGCAGCACAAGCGGGATGGGCAATGAGCAGTTCTTC
TRBV28	.	TRBD1	TRBJ1-2	CASSLPAGGYGYTF	TGTGCCAGCAGTTTACCAGCAGGGGGCTATGGCTACACCTTC
TRBV5-1	.	.	TRBJ2-3	CASTLTPSTDTQYF	TGCGCCAGCACCCTAACCCCTAGCACAGATACGCAGTATTTT
TRBV6-1	.	.	TRBJ1-1	CASSEYRGEGMNTEAFF	TGTGCCAGCAGTGAATACCGTGGGGAGGGGATGAACACTGAAGCTTTCTTT
TRBV5-1	.	.	TRBJ1-1	CASSLQGLGNTEAFF	TGCGCCAGCAGCCTACAGGGTTTAGGGAACACTGAAGCTTTCTTT
TRBV6-1	.	.	TRBJ2-5	CASSGGHSQETQYF	TGTGCCAGCAGTGGAGGACACTCCCAAGAGACCCAGTACTTC
TRBV14	.	.	TRBJ2-5	CASSQRMRAEETQYF	TGTGCCAGCAGCCAGCGCATGCGAGCTGAAGAGACCCAGTACTTC
TRBV6-6	.	.	TRBJ2-7	CASSFDSYYEQYF	TGTGCCAGCAGTTTCGATTCCTACTACGAGCAGTACTTC
TRBV13	.	.	TRBJ1-1	CASSLERNTEAFF	TGTGCCAGCAGCTTAGAGAGGAACACTGAAGCTTTCTTT
TRBV30	.	.	TRBJ1-4	CAWSGLEKLFF	TGTGCCTGGAGTGGACTCGAAAAACTGTTTTTT
TRBV6-1	.	.	TRBJ2-7	CASSESVYEQYF	TGTGCCAGCAGTGAATCCGTCTACGAGCAGTACTTC
TRBV5-4	.	.	TRBJ2-7	CASSTGLGRVTYEQYF	TGTGCCAGCAGCACCGGATTAGGGAGAGTCACCTACGAGCAGTACTTC
TRBV5-1	.	.	TRBJ2-1	CASSLGPNNEQFF	TGCGCCAGCAGCTTGGGTCCCAACAATGAGCAGTTCTTC
TRBV7-2	.	.	TRBJ2-1	CASSQNRGYNEQFF	TGTGCCAGCAGCCAGAACCGAGGGTACAATGAGCAGTTCTTC